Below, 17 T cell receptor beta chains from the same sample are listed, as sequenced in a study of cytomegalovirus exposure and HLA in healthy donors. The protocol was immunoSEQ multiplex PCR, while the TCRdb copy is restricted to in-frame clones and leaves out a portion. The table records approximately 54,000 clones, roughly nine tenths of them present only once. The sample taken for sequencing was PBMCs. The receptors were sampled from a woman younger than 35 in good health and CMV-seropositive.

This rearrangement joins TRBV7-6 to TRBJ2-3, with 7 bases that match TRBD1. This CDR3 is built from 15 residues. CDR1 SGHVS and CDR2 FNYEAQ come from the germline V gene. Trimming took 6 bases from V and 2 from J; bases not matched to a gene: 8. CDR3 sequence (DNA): TGTGCCAGCAGTTCTACGACAGGGAACACAGATACGCAGTATTTT. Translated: CASSSTTGNTDTQYF.

DNA of the CDR3: TGTGCCAGCAGGAACGGACAGGGGATGGGCACAGATACGCAGTATTTT. It encodes CASRNGQGMGTDTQYF. The chain uses TRBV6-6 and TRBJ2-3; 9 bases match TRBD1. The CDR3 is made up of 16 amino acids. V lost 6 bases to trimming and J lost 1 base; unmatched junction nucleotides: 8. Germline lookup yields CDR1 MNHNY and CDR2 SVGAGI (reference sequence).

The CDR3 DNA sequence: TGTGCCAGCAGCTTGACACAGCTGAATGAAAAACTGTTTTTT. It is translated as CASSLTQLNEKLFF. The rearrangement joins TRBV5-6 to TRBJ1-4; D not certain. The CDR3 totals 14 residues. CDR1 is SGHDT, CDR2 YYEEEE, per germline. V was shortened by 1 base and J by 5 bases, with 9 bases between the two germline ends. Based on the CDR3 plus reference TRBV5-6 and TRBJ1-4, the full variable domain is DAGVTQSPTHLIKTRGQQVTLRCSPKSGHDTVSWYQQALGQGPQFIFQYYEEEERQRGNFPDRFSGHQFPNYSSELNVNALLLGDSALYLCASSLTQLNEKLFFGSGTQLSVL.

The CDR3 region has the DNA TGTGCCAGCAGTTTGACAAGAACGAACACTGAAGCTTTCTTT. Translated, it gives CASSLTRTNTEAFF. The chain has TRBV28 and TRBJ1-1; no firm D call. Germline lookup yields CDR1 MDHEN and CDR2 SYDVKM. Trimming shortened V by 3 bases and J by 1 base, and 9 bases separated the two germline ends. This CDR3 contains 14 residues.

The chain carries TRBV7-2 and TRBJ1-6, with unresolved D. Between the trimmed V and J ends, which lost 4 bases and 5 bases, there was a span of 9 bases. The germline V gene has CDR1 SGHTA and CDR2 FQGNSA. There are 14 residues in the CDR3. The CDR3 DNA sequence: TGTGCCAGCAGCTCAGACACCCATAATTCACCCCTCCACTTT. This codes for CASSSDTHNSPLHF. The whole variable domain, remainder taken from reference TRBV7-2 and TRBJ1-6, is GAGVSQSPSNKVTEKGKDVELRCDPISGHTALYWYRQSLGQGLEFLIYFQGNSAPDKSGLPSDRFSAERTGGSVSTLTIQRTQQEDSAVYLCASSSDTHNSPLHFGNGTRLTVT.

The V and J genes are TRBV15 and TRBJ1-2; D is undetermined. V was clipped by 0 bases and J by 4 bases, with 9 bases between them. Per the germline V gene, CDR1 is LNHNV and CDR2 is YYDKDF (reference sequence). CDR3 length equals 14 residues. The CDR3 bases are TGTGCCACCAGCAGAGATACAGACACCTATGGCTACACCTTC. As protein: CATSRDTDTYGYTF. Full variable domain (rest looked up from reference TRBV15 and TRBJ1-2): DAMVIQNPRYQVTQFGKPVTLSCSQTLNHNVMYWYQQKSSQAPKLLFHYYDKDFNNEADTPDNFQSRRPNTSFCFLDIRSPGLGDTAMYLCATSRDTDTYGYTFGSGTRLTVV.

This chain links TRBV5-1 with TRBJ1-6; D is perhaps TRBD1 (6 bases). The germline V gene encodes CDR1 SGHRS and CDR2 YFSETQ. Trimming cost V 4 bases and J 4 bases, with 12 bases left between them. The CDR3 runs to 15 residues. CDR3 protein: CASSSRTDYNSPLHF. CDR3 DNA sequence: TGCGCCAGCAGCAGCCGGACAGATTATAATTCACCCCTCCACTTT.

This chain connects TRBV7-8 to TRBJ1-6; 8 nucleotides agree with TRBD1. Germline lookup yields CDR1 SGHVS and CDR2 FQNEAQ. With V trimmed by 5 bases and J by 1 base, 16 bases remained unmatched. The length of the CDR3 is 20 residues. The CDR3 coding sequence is TGTGCCAGCAGCCCCGAGACGGACAGGGACTCCTGGTCCTATAATTCACCCCTCCACTTT. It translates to CASSPETDRDSWSYNSPLHF.

The CDR3 DNA reads as TGTGCCAGCAGCACGACAGGGTCCGGGGCCAACGTCCTGACTTTC. This encodes CASSTTGSGANVLTF. The V and J genes are TRBV6-5 and TRBJ2-6, with 7 nucleotides matching TRBD1. The CDR3 runs 15 residues. V was clipped by 6 bases and J by 4 bases; unmatched bases: 6. The germline CDR1 and CDR2 sequences are MNHEY and SVGAGI.

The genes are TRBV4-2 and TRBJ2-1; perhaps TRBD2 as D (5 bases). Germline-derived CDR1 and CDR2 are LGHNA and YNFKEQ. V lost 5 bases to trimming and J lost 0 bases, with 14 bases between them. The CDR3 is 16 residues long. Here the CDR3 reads CASSAESGSSYNEQFF. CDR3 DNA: TGTGCCAGCAGCGCCGAGTCGGGGAGCTCCTACAATGAGCAGTTCTTC.

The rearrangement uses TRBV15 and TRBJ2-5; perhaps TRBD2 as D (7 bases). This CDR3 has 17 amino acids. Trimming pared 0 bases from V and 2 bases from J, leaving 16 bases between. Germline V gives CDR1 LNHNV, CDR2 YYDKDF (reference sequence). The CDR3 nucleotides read TGTGCCACCAGCAGAGATCTCCCCGGGGGGACACAAGAGACCCAGTACTTC. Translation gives CATSRDLPGGTQETQYF.

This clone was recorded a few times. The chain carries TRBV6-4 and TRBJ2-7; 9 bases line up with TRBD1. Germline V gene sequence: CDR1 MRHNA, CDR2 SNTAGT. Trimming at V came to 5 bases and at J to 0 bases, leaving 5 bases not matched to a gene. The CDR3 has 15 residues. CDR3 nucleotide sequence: TGTGCCAGCAGTAAGGGACAGGGAAGCTCCTACGAGCAGTACTTC. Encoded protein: CASSKGQGSSYEQYF.

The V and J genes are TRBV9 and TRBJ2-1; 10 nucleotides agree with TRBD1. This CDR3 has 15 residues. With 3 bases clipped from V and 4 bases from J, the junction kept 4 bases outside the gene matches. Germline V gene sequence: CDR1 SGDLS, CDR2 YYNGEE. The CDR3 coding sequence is TGTGCCAGCAGCGCCGGGACAGGGGCGTACAATGAGCAGTTCTTC. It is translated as CASSAGTGAYNEQFF.

This CDR3 reads CASSLQAGETNTGELFF. CDR3 in DNA: TGTGCCAGCAGCTTACAAGCGGGGGAGACGAACACCGGGGAGCTGTTTTTT. V is TRBV7-6 and J is TRBJ2-2, with 8 nucleotides matching TRBD2. CDR1 and CDR2 from the germline V gene are SGHVS and FNYEAQ. J was trimmed by 0 bases and V by 2 bases; bases with no gene match: 5. This CDR3 spans 17 amino acids. Full variable domain (remainder filled in from reference TRBV7-6 and TRBJ2-2): GAGVSQSPRYKVTKRGQDVALRCDPISGHVSLYWYRQALGQGPEFLTYFNYEAQQDKSGLPNDRFSAERPEGSISTLTIQRTEQRDSAMYRCASSLQAGETNTGELFFGEGSRLTVL.

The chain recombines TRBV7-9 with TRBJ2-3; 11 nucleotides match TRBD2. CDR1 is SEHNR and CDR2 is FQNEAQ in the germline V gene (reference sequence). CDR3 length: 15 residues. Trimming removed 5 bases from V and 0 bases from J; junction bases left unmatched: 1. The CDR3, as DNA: TGTGCCAGCAGCCGACTAGCGGGGAGCACAGATACGCAGTATTTT. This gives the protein CASSRLAGSTDTQYF. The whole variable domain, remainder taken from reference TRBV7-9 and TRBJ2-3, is DTGVSQNPRHKITKRGQNVTFRCDPISEHNRLYWYRQTLGQGPEFLTYFQNEAQLEKSRLLSDRFSAERPKGSFSTLEIQRTEQGDSAMYLCASSRLAGSTDTQYFGPGTRLTVL.

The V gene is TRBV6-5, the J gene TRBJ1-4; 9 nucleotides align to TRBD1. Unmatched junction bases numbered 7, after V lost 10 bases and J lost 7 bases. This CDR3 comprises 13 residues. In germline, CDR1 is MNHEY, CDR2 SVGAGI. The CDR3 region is CATRDRVVEKLFF. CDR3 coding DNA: TGTGCCACCCGGGACAGGGTTGTTGAAAAACTGTTTTTT.

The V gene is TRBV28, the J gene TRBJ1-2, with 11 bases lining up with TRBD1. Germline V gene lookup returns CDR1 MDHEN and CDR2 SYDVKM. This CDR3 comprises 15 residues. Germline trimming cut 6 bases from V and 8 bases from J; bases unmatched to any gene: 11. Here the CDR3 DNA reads TGTGCCAGCAGACCTCGGGGGACAGGGGGTTACGGCTACACCTTC. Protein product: CASRPRGTGGYGYTF.